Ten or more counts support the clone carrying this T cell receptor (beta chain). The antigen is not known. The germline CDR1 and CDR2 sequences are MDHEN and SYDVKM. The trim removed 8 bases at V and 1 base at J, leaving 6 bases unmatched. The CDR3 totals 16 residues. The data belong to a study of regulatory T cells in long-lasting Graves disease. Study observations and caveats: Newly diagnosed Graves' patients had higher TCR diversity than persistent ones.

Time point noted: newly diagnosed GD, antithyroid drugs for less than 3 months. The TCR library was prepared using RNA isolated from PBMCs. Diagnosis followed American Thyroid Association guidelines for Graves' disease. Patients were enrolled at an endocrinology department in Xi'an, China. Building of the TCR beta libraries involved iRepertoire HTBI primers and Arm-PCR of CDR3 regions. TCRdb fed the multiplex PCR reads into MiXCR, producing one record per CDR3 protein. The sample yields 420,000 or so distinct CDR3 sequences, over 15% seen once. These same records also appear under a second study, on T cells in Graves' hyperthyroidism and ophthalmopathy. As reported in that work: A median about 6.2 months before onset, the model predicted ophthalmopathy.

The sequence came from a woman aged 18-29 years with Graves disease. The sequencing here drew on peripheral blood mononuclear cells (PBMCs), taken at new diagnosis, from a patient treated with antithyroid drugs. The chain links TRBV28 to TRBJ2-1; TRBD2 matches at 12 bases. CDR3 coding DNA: TGTGCCAGCCGCTCTAGCGGGAGGGATTCCTACAATGAGCAGTTCTTC. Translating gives CASRSSGRDSYNEQFF.